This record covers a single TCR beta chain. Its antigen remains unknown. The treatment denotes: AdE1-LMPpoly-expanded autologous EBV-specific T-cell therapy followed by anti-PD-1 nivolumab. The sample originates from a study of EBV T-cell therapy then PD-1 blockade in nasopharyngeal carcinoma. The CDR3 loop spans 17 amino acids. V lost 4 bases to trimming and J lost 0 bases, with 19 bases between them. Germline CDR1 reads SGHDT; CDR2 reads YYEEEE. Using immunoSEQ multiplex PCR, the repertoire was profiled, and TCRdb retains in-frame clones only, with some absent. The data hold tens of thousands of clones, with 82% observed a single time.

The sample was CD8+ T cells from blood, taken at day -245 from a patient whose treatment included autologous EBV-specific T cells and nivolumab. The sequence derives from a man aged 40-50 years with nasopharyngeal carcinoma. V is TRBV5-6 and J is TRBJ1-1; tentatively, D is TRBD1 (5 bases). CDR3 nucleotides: TGTGCCAGCAGCCCTCCCTGGGGAGGACACATGAACACTGAAGCTTTCTTT. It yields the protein CASSPPWGGHMNTEAFF.